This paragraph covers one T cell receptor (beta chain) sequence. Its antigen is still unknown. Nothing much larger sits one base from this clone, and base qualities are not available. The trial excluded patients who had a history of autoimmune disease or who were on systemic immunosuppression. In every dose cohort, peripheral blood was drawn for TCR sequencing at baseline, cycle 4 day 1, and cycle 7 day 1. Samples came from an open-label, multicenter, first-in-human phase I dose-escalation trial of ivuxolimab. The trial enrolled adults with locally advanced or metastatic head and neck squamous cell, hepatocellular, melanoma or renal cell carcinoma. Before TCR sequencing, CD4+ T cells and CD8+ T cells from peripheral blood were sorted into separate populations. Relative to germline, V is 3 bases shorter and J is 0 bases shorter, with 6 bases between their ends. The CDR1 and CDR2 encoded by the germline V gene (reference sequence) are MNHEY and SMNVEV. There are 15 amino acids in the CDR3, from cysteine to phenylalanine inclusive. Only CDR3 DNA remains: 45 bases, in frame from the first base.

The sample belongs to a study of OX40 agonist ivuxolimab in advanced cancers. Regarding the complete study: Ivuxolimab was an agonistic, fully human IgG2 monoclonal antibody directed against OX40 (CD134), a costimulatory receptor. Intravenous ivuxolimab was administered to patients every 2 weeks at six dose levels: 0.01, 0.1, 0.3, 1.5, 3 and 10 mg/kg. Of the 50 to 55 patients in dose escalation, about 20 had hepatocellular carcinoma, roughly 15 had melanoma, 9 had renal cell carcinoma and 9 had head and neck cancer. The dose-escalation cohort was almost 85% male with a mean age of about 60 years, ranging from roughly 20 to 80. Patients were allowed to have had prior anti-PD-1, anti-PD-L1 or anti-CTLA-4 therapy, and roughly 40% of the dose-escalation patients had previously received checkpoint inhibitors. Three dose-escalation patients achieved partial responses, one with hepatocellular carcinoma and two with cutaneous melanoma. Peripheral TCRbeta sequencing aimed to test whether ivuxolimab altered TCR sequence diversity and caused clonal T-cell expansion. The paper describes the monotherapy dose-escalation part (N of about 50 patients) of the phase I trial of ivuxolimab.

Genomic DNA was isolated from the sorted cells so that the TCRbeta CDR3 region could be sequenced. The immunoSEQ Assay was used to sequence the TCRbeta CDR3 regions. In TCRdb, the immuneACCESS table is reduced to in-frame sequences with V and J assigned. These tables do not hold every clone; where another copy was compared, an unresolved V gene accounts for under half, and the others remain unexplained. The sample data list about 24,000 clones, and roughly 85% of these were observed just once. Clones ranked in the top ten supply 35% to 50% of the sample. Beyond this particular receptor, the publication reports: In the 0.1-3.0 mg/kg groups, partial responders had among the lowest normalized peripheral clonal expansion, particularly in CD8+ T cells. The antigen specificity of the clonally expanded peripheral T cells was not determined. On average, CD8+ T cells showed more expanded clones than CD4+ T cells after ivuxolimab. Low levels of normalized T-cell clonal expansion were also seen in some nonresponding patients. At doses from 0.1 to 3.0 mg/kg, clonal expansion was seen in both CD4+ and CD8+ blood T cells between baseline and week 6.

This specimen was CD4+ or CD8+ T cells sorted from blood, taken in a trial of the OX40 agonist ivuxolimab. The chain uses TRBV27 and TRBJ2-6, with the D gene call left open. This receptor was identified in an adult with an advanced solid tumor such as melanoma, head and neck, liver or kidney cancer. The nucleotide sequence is TGTGCCAGCAGTTTCTTGAGCTCTGGGGCCAACGTCCTGACTTTC. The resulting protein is CASSFLSSGANVLTF.